The 30 T cell receptor delta chains given below trace back to one sample, sequenced in a study of γδ T cells in repeated Plasmodium falciparum infection (dated by TCRdb to the early 2020s). Vgamma9/Vdelta2+ and Vdelta2-negative gammadelta T cell populations were flow-sorted from peripheral blood mononuclear cells for bulk TCR repertoire analysis. Library preparation used multiplex PCR. Sequenced using an Illumina MiSeq. TCRdb reanalyzed the public reads with the CATT caller, and identical DNA sequences were merged afterwards. Recorded for this sample are 45,000 to 60,000 delta-chain clones; around 2% of them occurred a single time. Approximately 24% of the sample is taken by the ten largest. The source material was gamma-delta T cells from blood. Receptor source: a pool of human donors (malaria-infected and uninfected, not separated).

With respect to this clone: TCRdb has a much larger clone's protein, which differs at residue 13 from the translation of this DNA, likely because of a read error; what is shown is the protein translated from the DNA. This sequence joins TRDV2 and TRDJ3, with TRDD3 identical over 9 bases. No J gene is reported in TCRdb; it was inferred here by comparing the DNA with germline. The trim removed 1 base at V and 2 bases at J, leaving 14 bases unmatched. CDR1 and CDR2 from the germline V gene are GEAIGNYY and EKD. This CDR3 contains 21 residues. The CDR3 spells CACDTASTGGLSPWDTRQMFF. CDR3 in DNA: TGTGCCTGTGACACGGCGAGTACTGGGGGACTAAGCCCCTGGGACACCCGACAGATGTTTTTC.

This clone came up a few times. This likely traces to a read error, being one base from a far larger clone. Other DNA sequences of this sample code for an identical CDR3. The V gene is TRDV1, the J gene TRDJ1; no reliable D call. TCRdb is silent on the J gene; assignment here came from matching the DNA to germline. The germline V gene has CDR1 TSWWSYY and CDR2 QGS. Trimming left V 5 bases short and J 10 bases short, with 26 bases between. The CDR3 contains 16 residues. The CDR3 DNA is TGTGCTCTTGGGCACATGGGTCTCGCTCAGTCGCGGGGACTCATCTTT. Translation: CALGHMGLAQSRGLIF.

The sample holds a few counts of this clone. The protein in TCRdb stems from a much larger clone and differs at residue 20 from this DNA's translation, likely a read error; here the protein is translated from the DNA. The J gene is uncalled and the V gene is TRDV1; the table's TRDD3 call for D was not verified on the DNA. The length of the CDR3 is 22 residues. CDR1 and CDR2 from the germline V gene are TSWWSYY and QGS. The CDR3 loop is CALGILRGPPGGYRWGTDKPIF. The CDR3 nucleotides are TGTGCTCTTGGGATCCTTAGGGGTCCTCCTGGGGGATACAGGTGGGGCACCGATAAACCCATCTTT.

This clone was observed a few times. The likely explanation is a read error, given a far larger clone one base away. This sample includes further DNA sequences coding for the same CDR3. The J gene is TRDJ1, the V gene TRAV38-2/DV8; TRDD3 agrees at 8 bases. The J gene was missing in TCRdb and was found by matching the end of the DNA to germline. The CDR3 spans 20 residues. The germline CDR1 and CDR2 sequences are TSESDYY and QEAYKQQN. V lost 1 base to trimming and J lost 2 bases; unmatched junction nucleotides: 19. Here the CDR3 DNA reads TGTGCTTATAGGAGCTTCTACTTCCCCTGGGGATACTTGTATACCGATAAACTCATCTTT. Translated: CAYRSFYFPWGYLYTDKLIF.

As for this clone: The protein given by TCRdb reflects a much larger clone and differs at residue 15 from this DNA's translation, likely from a read error; the protein shown is the DNA's translation. The gene calls are TRDV1 and TRDJ1; TRDD3 matches at 10 bases. The J gene was missing in TCRdb and was found by matching the end of the DNA to germline. This CDR3 spans 19 amino acids. Germline V gives CDR1 TSWWSYY, CDR2 QGS. CDR3 sequence reads: CALYPLWGISGTYTNKLIF. The CDR3 nucleotides are TGTGCTCTTTACCCCCTCTGGGGGATATCTGGAACCTACACCAATAAACTCATCTTT.

With respect to this clone: This DNA translates differently at residue 7 from the TCRdb protein, which is that of a much larger clone; a read error is likely, and the protein shown is the DNA's own translation. The V gene is TRDV1, the J gene TRDJ1, with D maybe TRDD2 (7 bases). TCRdb lists no J gene, so it was determined here by aligning the DNA to germline. Germline V CDR1 and CDR2: TSWWSYY, QGS. The CDR3 totals 20 residues. Trimming removed 1 base at V and 3 bases at J, with 27 bases between. The CDR3 loop is CALGEPSAFLNTGTADKLIF. CDR3 in DNA: TGTGCTCTTGGGGAACCCTCGGCCTTCCTCAATACTGGGACGGCCGATAAACTCATCTTT.

This clone occurred a few times. For this DNA, TCRdb reports the protein of a much larger clone, which diverges at residue 13, most likely from a read error; the protein presented here is translated directly from the DNA. The CDR3 nucleotides are TGTGCTCTTGGGGAACTACCCCCTCAACTGGGGCAAGAGGGCTACACCGATAAACTCATCTTT. This gives the protein CALGELPPQLGQEGYTDKLIF. The chain uses TRDV1 and TRDJ1; TRDD3 agrees at 7 bases. Matching the DNA to germline supplied the J gene, which TCRdb does not give. V lost 0 bases to trimming and J lost 0 bases; unmatched junction nucleotides: 19. The CDR3 length is 21 residues. The germline gives CDR1 TSWWSYY, CDR2 QGS.

On this clone itself: The TCRdb protein, from a much larger clone, departs from this DNA's translation at residue 14, likely by read error; the protein shown derives from the DNA. V usage is TRAV38-2/DV8 and J usage is TRDJ1; 9 bases are a match to TRDD3. The CDR3 contains 18 residues. J gave up 7 bases and V 1 base, and 17 bases lay outside the gene matches. The germline V gene has CDR1 TSESDYY and CDR2 QEAYKQQN. Here the CDR3 reads CAYRSSEDPYWGRGKLIF. In DNA, the CDR3 is TGTGCTTATAGGAGCTCTGAGGACCCCTACTGGGGGAGAGGTAAACTCATCTTT.

The sample holds many counts of this clone. V usage is TRDV1 and J usage is TRDJ1, with TRDD3 matching 11 bases. V was pared by 0 bases and J by 0 bases, with 27 bases of the junction left unmatched. In germline, CDR1 is TSWWSYY, CDR2 QGS. The CDR3 contains 25 residues. The CDR3 loop is CALGELLLRRPGGYLSPSYTDKLIF. For the CDR3, the DNA is TGTGCTCTTGGGGAACTTCTTCTACGACGTCCTGGGGGATACCTGAGTCCTAGCTACACCGATAAACTCATCTTT.

In this sample, this clone turned up many times. The protein held in TCRdb is that of a much larger clone and does not match this DNA's translation at residue 17, likely because of a read error; the protein shown is translated from the DNA. The chain links TRDV1 to TRDJ2, with 9 positions matching TRDD3. The CDR3 sequence is 21 residues long. Germline V gene lookup returns CDR1 TSWWSYY and CDR2 QGS. The CDR3 sequence is CALGEPQFFTGGRYRTTQLFF. The CDR3 region has the DNA TGTGCTCTTGGGGAACCACAGTTTTTCACTGGGGGACGTTATCGGACAACACAACTCTTCTTT.

This clone showed up many times. A read error is the likely source, as a far larger clone sits one nucleotide away. Distinct nucleotide sequences in the sample also encode this CDR3. CDR3 amino acids: CACDTDHWGDLAYTDKLIF. The CDR3 DNA sequence: TGTGCCTGTGACACCGATCACTGGGGGGATCTGGCGTACACCGATAAGCTCATCTTT. The J gene went uncalled, whereas the V gene is TRDV2; the D call in the table, TRDD3, was not verified against the DNA. CDR1 is GEAIGNYY, CDR2 EKD, per germline. This CDR3 contains 19 residues.

This clone was seen a few times. TCRdb assigns this DNA the protein of a much larger clone, which departs from its translation at residue 9; this likely reflects a read error, and the protein shown comes from translating the DNA. V and J are TRDV2 and TRDJ1; 10 bases fit TRDD3. Assignment of the J gene here rests on matching the DNA to germline, because TCRdb gives none. V lost 3 bases and J lost 0; bases outside the gene matches: 21. The length of the CDR3 is 21 residues. Germline V lookup: CDR1 GEAIGNYY, CDR2 EKD. The CDR3 region is CACDPLSTGVGDTRNTDKLIF. The CDR3 bases are TGTGCCTGTGACCCCTTAAGTACCGGGGTGGGGGATACCCGAAACACCGATAAACTCATCTTT.

A note on this clone: A far larger clone is one nucleotide away, so this likely arose from a read error. Other DNA sequences in the sample encode the same CDR3. The CDR3 sequence: CALGRRFALIDLQYWGISFSPLDKLIF. The DNA of the CDR3 is TGTGCTCTCGGGCGACGCTTTGCCCTCATAGACTTGCAGTACTGGGGGATATCTTTTAGTCCCCTGGATAAACTCATCTTT. The chain links TRDV1 to TRDJ1, with TRDD3 identical over 11 bases. The CDR3 contains 27 residues. Germline V CDR1 and CDR2: TSWWSYY, QGS. J lost 5 bases, V lost 9 bases, and 47 bases had no gene match.

This clone occurred a few times. TCRdb records a much larger clone's protein for this DNA, with a difference at residues 11 and 13 that likely arises from a read error; the protein given is the translation of the DNA. The V gene is listed as TRDV2; no J gene was called. Germline V gives CDR1 GEAIGNYY, CDR2 EKD. The CDR3 is 15 amino acids. CDR3 amino acids: CACDTVQRNTGKPIF. The DNA of the CDR3 is TGTGCCTGTGACACCGTCCAGCGTAACACCGGTAAACCCATCTTT.

Remarks on this clone: TCRdb's entry gives the protein of a much larger clone, which mismatches this DNA's translation at residue 27, likely from a read error; the protein reported here is translated from the DNA. TRDV1 is the V gene, and the J gene was not called; whether TRDD3, the table's D call, matches the DNA was not checked. The CDR3 totals 28 residues. Germline V gives CDR1 TSWWSYY, CDR2 QGS. The CDR3 DNA follows: TGTGCTCTTGGGGACCTAACTTTCCTAGTTGTAGGGGGGGACTCGCTTGTACCGGATCTCCTGGGGACCGATAAACTCACCTTT. It translates to CALGDLTFLVVGGDSLVPDLLGTDKLTF.

This clone was seen a handful of times. One base separates it from a far larger clone, so it is likely a read error. This sample includes further DNA sequences coding for the same CDR3. This chain joins TRDV2 and TRDJ1; 9 nucleotides match TRDD3. TCRdb gives no J gene; it was assigned here by matching the DNA to germline. This CDR3 comprises 15 residues. Germline V gene lookup returns CDR1 GEAIGNYY and CDR2 EKD. Germline trimming cut 0 bases from V and 8 bases from J; bases unmatched to any gene: 9. For the CDR3, the DNA is TGTGCCTGTGACACCGTGGAGGGGATACGGGACAAACTCATCTTT. Translating it yields CACDTVEGIRDKLIF.

Note on this clone: The protein recorded in TCRdb matches a much larger clone and deviates from this DNA's translation at residue 5, suggesting a read error; the protein here is obtained by translating the DNA. V and J are TRDV1 and TRDJ1, with unresolved D. The J gene, not given by TCRdb, was assigned here from a germline match of the nucleotide sequence. CDR1 and CDR2 (germline): TSWWSYY, QGS. Trimming left V 4 bases short and J 5 bases short, with 11 bases between. CDR3 length: 13 residues. CDR3 sequence (DNA): TGTGCTCTTGGGGGAGAACCCCCGGATAAACTCATCTTT. Translation: CALGGEPPDKLIF.

As for this clone: A far larger clone is a single base away, which makes a read error likely. This same CDR3 is encoded by further DNA sequences in the sample. V gene TRDV1 combines with J gene TRDJ1; 8 bases map to TRDD3. In the absence of a J gene in TCRdb, the DNA was matched to germline to assign it here. The germline V gene encodes CDR1 TSWWSYY and CDR2 QGS. The CDR3 covers 24 residues. The V segment lost 3 bases and the J segment 3 bases; nucleotides outside the gene matches: 33. The chain's CDR3 is CALGDRHANVRNYRGILRADKLIF. CDR3 nucleotides: TGTGCTCTTGGGGACCGACACGCCAATGTTCGAAATTACCGGGGGATATTGCGCGCCGATAAACTCATCTTT.

This clone was seen at least ten times. The amino acid sequence in TCRdb belongs to a much larger clone and departs from this DNA's translation at residue 8, likely a sequencing read error; the sequence shown is translated from the DNA. The V gene is TRAV38-2/DV8; the J gene was not called; TRDD3, the table's D call, lacks a check against the DNA. Germline CDR1 and CDR2: TSESDYY and QEAYKQQN. This CDR3 comprises 20 residues. CDR3 residues: CAYGGSLSMAMNWGIRRLIF. CDR3 DNA sequence: TGTGCTTACGGAGGGAGCCTTTCTATGGCCATGAACTGGGGGATACGAAGGCTCATCTTT.

Many counts were recorded for this clone. The chain recombines TRDV1 with TRDJ1; TRDD2 matches 9 bases. This CDR3 is 19 amino acids long. Germline V gene sequence: CDR1 TSWWSYY, CDR2 QGS. With 0 bases clipped from V and 5 bases from J, the junction kept 16 bases outside the gene matches. DNA of the CDR3: TGTGCTCTTGGGGAACTAGGGCCTTCCTACGATCTGGACCCTGATAAACTCATCTTT. Its protein is CALGELGPSYDLDPDKLIF.

Concerning this clone: TCRdb attributes to this sequence the protein of a much larger clone, which differs from the DNA translation at residue 4; a read error is likely, and the protein displayed is translated from the DNA. The chain combines TRDV3 with TRDJ1; D perhaps matches TRDD3 (6 bases). Here the J gene came from matching the DNA to germline, since TCRdb omits it. CDR3 length equals 20 residues. The ends were cut back, 4 bases at V and 0 bases at J, with 33 bases in the middle. Germline-derived CDR1 and CDR2 are TVYSNPD and GDNSRS (reference sequence). CDR3 sequence: CAYRTYWVATVSTYTDKLIF. The CDR3 region has the DNA TGTGCCTACAGAACCTACTGGGTTGCCACCGTATCCACTTACACCGATAAACTCATCTTT.

This clone was counted only a few times. A far larger clone is a single base away, which makes a read error likely. The sample has other DNA sequences that encode this CDR3 too. CDR3 in amino acids: CACDTVWGIRDRPLIF. As DNA, the CDR3 is TGTGCCTGTGATACGGTCTGGGGGATACGTGACAGACCCCTGATCTTT. V usage is TRDV2 and J usage is TRDJ4; TRDD3 aligns across 12 bases. TCRdb leaves out the J gene; it was filled in here by matching the DNA to germline. CDR1 and CDR2 from the germline V gene are GEAIGNYY and EKD. V lost 4 bases and J lost 1; bases outside the gene matches: 9. CDR3 length: 16 residues.

This clone has more than one count but fewer than ten. This DNA translates differently at residue 7 from the TCRdb protein, which is that of a much larger clone; a read error is likely, and the protein shown is the DNA's own translation. The chain carries TRDV1 and TRDJ1, with D maybe TRDD3 (6 bases). TCRdb leaves out the J gene; it was filled in here by matching the DNA to germline. V lost 1 base, J lost 1 base, and 25 bases lay in between. In germline, CDR1 is TSWWSYY, CDR2 QGS. The CDR3 totals 20 residues. CDR3 residues: CALGEPPPPYWAPGTDKLIF. DNA for the CDR3: TGTGCTCTTGGGGAACCCCCCCCCCCCTACTGGGCTCCCGGCACCGATAAACTCATCTTT.

This clone occurred many times. TCRdb shows a much larger clone's protein in place of this DNA's translation, and the two differ at residue 14, likely through a read error; the protein shown is translated from the DNA. The chain couples TRDV1 to TRDJ1; 10 bases are a match to TRDD3. The trim removed 1 base at V and 8 bases at J, leaving 22 bases unmatched. Germline V CDR1 and CDR2: TSWWSYY, QGS. The CDR3 has 20 amino acids. For the CDR3, the DNA is TGTGCTCTTGGGGAACAATTCCACGTACTGGGGGATTTTACACATTTGAAACTCATCTTT. This sequence encodes CALGEQFHVLGDFTHLKLIF.

This clone was detected only a few times. With a far larger clone one base away, a read error is the likely cause. Other nucleotide sequences in the sample specify the same CDR3. The chain joins TRDV1 to TRDJ1; the match to TRDD3 covers 8 bases. CDR1 and CDR2 from the germline V gene are TSWWSYY and QGS. The CDR3 is 22 amino acids. The V gene end was trimmed by 0 bases and the J gene end by 0 bases; junction bases not matched to a gene: 21. DNA of the CDR3: TGTGCTCTTGGGGAACTAGCCCTATGGCGCTGGGGGACGCATCCGTACACCGATAAACTCATCTTT. Its translation is CALGELALWRWGTHPYTDKLIF.

This clone was observed a few times. TCRdb's protein for this DNA is that of a much larger clone and differs from the translation at residue 10, likely a read error; the protein shown is the DNA translation. The gene calls are TRDV2 and TRDJ1, with D perhaps TRDD3 (5 bases). The J gene, missing from TCRdb, was assigned here through DNA to germline matching. The CDR3 has 16 amino acids. Trimming removed 0 bases from V and 1 base from J, with 14 bases in between. The germline V gene has CDR1 GEAIGNYY and CDR2 EKD. CDR3 nucleotide sequence: TGTGCCTGTGACACCGTACTGGTAGGTGGCACCGATAAACTCATCTTT. Translating gives CACDTVLVGGTDKLIF.

With respect to this clone: A far larger clone is one nucleotide away, so this likely arose from a read error. Distinct nucleotide sequences in the sample also encode this CDR3. The chain's CDR3 is CALGLGGGDGLIF. Written as DNA, the CDR3 is TGTGCTCTCGGGCTTGGCGGTGGGGATGGACTCATCTTT. This chain connects TRDV1 to TRDJ1, with TRDD3 as a possible D gene (6 bases). No J gene was available from TCRdb, and it was assigned here by a germline match of the DNA. V shed 9 bases and J shed 10 bases, with 21 bases lying between them. This CDR3 is 13 amino acids long. Germline V CDR1 and CDR2: TSWWSYY, QGS.

In the case of this clone: The protein given by TCRdb reflects a much larger clone and differs at residue 9 from this DNA's translation, likely from a read error; the protein shown is the DNA's translation. The rearrangement uses TRDV2 and TRDJ1; TRDD3 aligns across 7 bases. TCRdb gives no J gene; it was assigned here by matching the DNA to germline. The CDR3 extends over 18 amino acids. Looked up from germline, CDR1 is GEAIGNYY and CDR2 is EKD. The V gene end was trimmed by 1 base and the J gene end by 0 bases; junction bases not matched to a gene: 13. CDR3 nucleotides: TGTGCCTGTGACACAATTACACTGAGGATACGGTACACCGATAAACTCATCTTT. Translating gives CACDTITLRIRYTDKLIF.

This sequence joins TRDV1 and TRDJ1, with 11 bases lining up with TRDD3. The J gene was missing in TCRdb and was found by matching the end of the DNA to germline. V dropped 1 base and J dropped 5; count of bases not matched to a gene: 39. This CDR3 has 27 residues. In germline, CDR1 is TSWWSYY, CDR2 QGS. The CDR3 reads CALGEPSPVSRPVIHYYWGISEDKLIF. In DNA, the CDR3 is TGTGCTCTTGGGGAACCGTCCCCCGTGAGTCGCCCTGTAATCCATTACTACTGGGGGATATCAGAGGATAAACTCATCTTT.

In this sample, this clone turned up a few times. The mismatch at residue 14 between this DNA's translation and the TCRdb protein of a much larger clone likely reflects a read error; the protein shown is translated from the DNA. The CDR3 spells CALDAGPYWGIRPCTDKLIF. The CDR3 region has the DNA TGTGCTCTTGATGCGGGGCCTTACTGGGGGATACGCCCGTGCACCGATAAACTCATCTTT. The chain carries TRDV1 and TRDJ1; 13 bases map to TRDD3. No J gene was available from TCRdb, and it was assigned here by a germline match of the DNA. CDR3 size: 20 residues. Germline loops: CDR1 TSWWSYY, CDR2 QGS. The J segment lost 1 base and the V segment lost 7 bases, leaving 18 bases of the junction unmatched.